This record looks at one T cell receptor (beta chain) sequence and its context. The antigen remains undetermined. The data were obtained in a study of T cell responses to AZD1222 COVID-19 vaccine. Broader study findings: Most donors were white British and more were female, and clonal diversity was possibly underestimated.

Assay used: immunoSEQ multiplex PCR; TCRdb lists only in-frame clones, some missing. The top ten hold about 1.8% of the sample, which has about 100,000 clones, 88% seen once. Germline V gene sequence: CDR1 SGHTA, CDR2 FQGTGA. The CDR3 totals 13 residues. V was shortened by 4 bases and J by 7 bases, with 11 bases between the two germline ends. This sample comprised peripheral blood, obtained on day 0 of AZD1222 vaccination. The chain couples TRBV7-3 to TRBJ2-1; D not certain. The receptor was isolated from an adult in good health. The CDR3 nucleotides are TGTGCCAGCAGCTCTGTATTCGGGAATGAGCAGTTCTTC. Protein: CASSSVFGNEQFF.